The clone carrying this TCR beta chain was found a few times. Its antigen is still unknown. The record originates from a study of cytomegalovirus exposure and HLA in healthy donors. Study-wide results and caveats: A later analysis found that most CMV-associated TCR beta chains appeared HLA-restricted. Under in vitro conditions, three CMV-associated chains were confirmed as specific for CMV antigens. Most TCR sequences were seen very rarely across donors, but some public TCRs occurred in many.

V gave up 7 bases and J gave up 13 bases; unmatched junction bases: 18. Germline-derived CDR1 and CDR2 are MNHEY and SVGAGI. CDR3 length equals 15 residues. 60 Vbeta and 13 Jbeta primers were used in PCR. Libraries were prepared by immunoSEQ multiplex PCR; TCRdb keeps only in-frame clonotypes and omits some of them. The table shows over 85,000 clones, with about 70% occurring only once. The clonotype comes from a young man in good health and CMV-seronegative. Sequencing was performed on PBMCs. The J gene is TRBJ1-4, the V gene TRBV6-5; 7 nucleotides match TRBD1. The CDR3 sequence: CASTQTGVSQGRLFF. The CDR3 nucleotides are TGTGCCAGCACCCAAACAGGGGTTTCCCAGGGAAGACTGTTTTTT.